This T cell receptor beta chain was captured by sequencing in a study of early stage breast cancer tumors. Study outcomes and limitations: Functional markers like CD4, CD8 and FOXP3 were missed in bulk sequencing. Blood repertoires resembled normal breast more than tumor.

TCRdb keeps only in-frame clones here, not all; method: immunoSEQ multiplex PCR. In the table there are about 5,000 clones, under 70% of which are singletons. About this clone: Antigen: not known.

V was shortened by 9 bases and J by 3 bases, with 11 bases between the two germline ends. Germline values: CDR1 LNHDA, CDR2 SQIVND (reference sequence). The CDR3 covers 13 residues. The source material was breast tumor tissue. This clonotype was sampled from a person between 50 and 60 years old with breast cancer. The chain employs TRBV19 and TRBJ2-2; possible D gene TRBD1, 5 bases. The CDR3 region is CASRQPYTGELFF. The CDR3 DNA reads TGTGCCAGCAGACAGCCCTACACCGGGGAGCTGTTTTTT. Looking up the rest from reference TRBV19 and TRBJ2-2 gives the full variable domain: DGGITQSPKYLFRKEGQNVTLSCEQNLNHDAMYWYRQDPGQGLRLIYYSQIVNDFQKGDIAEGYSVSREKKESFPLTVTSAQKNPTAFYLCASRQPYTGELFFGEGSRLTVL.